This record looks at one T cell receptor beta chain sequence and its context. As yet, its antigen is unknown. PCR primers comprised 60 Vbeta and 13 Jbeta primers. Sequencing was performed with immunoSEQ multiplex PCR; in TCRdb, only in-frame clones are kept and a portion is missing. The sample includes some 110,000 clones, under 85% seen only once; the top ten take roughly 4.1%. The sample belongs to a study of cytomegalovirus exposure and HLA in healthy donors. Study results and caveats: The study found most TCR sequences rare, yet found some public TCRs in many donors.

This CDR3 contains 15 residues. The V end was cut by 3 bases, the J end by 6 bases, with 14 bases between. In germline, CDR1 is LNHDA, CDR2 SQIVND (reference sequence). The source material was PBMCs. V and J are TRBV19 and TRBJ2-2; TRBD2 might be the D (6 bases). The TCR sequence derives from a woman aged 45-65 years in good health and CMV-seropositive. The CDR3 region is CASSMGRRGPGELFF. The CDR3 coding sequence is TGTGCCAGTAGTATGGGCCGGCGGGGCCCCGGGGAGCTGTTTTTT.